The T cell receptor (beta chain) under discussion was sequenced for a study of blood T cell repertoires in COVID-19. Across the study: The analysed material was cDNA or gDNA that came from T cells, B-cell-depleted T cells, or PBMCs.

TCRdb keeps only in-frame clones here, not all; method: immunoSEQ multiplex PCR. The sample records hundreds of thousands of clones, over 75% being singletons. Recruited during active infection, patients (from Seattle) were subsequently followed longitudinally. The CDR3 is 17 residues long. Germline trimming cut 6 bases from V and 0 bases from J; bases unmatched to any gene: 11. In germline, CDR1 is KGHSH, CDR2 LQKENI. The receptor's source is a man aged 50-59 years with COVID-19, enrolled during active disease. Material for sequencing was peripheral blood. This chain connects TRBV18 to TRBJ1-2; 9 bases are shared with TRBD1. The CDR3 sequence is CASSTGTGTLTNYGYTF. The CDR3 DNA follows: TGTGCCAGCTCTACCGGGACAGGGACCCTTACTAACTATGGCTACACCTTC.